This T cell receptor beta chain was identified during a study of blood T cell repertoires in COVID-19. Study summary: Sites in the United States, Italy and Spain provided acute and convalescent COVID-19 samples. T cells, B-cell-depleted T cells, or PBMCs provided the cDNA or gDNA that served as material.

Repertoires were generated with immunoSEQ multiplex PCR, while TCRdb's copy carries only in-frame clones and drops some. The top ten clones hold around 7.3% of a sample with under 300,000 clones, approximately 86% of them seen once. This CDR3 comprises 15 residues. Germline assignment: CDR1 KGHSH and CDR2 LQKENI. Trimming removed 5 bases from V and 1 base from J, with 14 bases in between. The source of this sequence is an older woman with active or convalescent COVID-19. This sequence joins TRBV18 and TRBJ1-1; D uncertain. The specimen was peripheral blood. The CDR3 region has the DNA TGTGCCAGCTCATACGGGAGGGTGGCGAACACTGAAGCTTTCTTT. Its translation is CASSYGRVANTEAFF.